A selection of T cell receptor beta chains follows, all from one sample in a study of shared clonotypes between healthy human individuals. Measured with immunoSEQ multiplex PCR; TCRdb has only the in-frame clones, and not every one. The data show roughly 700,000 clones, with under 80% seen just once and approximately 1.7% held by the top ten. The sample was memory CD4+ T cells sorted from blood. The source of these receptors is a woman aged 30 to 39 in good health. Both conserved end residues are part of each CDR3. The D gene is left open where the match is weak. Expanded clones are given a class, and other clones once, few, many or no size at all.

j_call clone_size d_call v_call cdr3_aa cdr3_nt
TRBJ2-7 once . TRBV5-6 CASSLGRNYEQYF TGTGCCAGCAGCTTAGGCAGAAACTACGAGCAGTACTTC
TRBJ2-1 . TRBD1 TRBV5-1 CASSFTDRGRYNEQFF TGCGCCAGCAGCTTTACCGACAGGGGCCGCTACAATGAGCAGTTCTTC
TRBJ2-1 once TRBD2 TRBV6-6 CASSYSGTSGRNEQFF TGTGCCAGCAGTTACTCTGGGACTAGCGGGAGGAATGAGCAGTTCTTC
TRBJ2-1 . TRBD1 TRBV5-1 CASSTGQDLLADEQFF TGCGCCAGCAGCACAGGACAGGATCTCCTTGCTGATGAGCAGTTCTTC
TRBJ2-1 . . TRBV7-3 CASSPPGGREQFF TGTGCCAGCAGCCCCCCCGGAGGGAGAGAGCAGTTCTTC
TRBJ1-2 . . TRBV28 CASSFGGDNYGYTF TGTGCCAGCAGTTTTGGGGGTGATAACTATGGCTACACCTTC
TRBJ2-6 . . TRBV5-6 CASSRGQLSWTSGANVLTF TGTGCCAGCAGCCGGGGACAACTCTCCTGGACCTCTGGGGCCAACGTCCTGACTTTC
TRBJ1-6 . . TRBV6-6 CASKDSYNSPLHF TGTGCCAGTAAGGACAGCTATAATTCACCCCTCCACTTT
TRBJ2-2 few TRBD2 TRBV5-1 CASSLSGITGELFF TGCGCCAGCAGCTTGAGCGGGATTACCGGGGAGCTGTTTTTT
TRBJ2-2 . . TRBV2 CASTLGETPNTGELFF TGTGCCAGCACCCTAGGGGAGACGCCGAACACCGGGGAGCTGTTTTTT
TRBJ2-1 . TRBD2 TRBV10-2 CASIDSGRSYNEQFF TGCGCCAGCATCGATAGCGGGAGGAGTTACAATGAGCAGTTCTTC
TRBJ2-7 . TRBD1 TRBV28 CASRAARTGLYEQYF TGTGCCAGCAGGGCGGCCAGGACAGGGTTGTACGAGCAGTACTTC
TRBJ2-3 . . TRBV9 CASSRLETGTDTQYF TGTGCCAGCAGCCGTCTGGAGACTGGCACAGATACGCAGTATTTT
TRBJ1-5 . TRBD1 TRBV19 CASSIITGVSNQPQHF TGTGCCAGTAGTATCATTACAGGGGTAAGCAATCAGCCCCAGCATTTT
TRBJ2-1 . . TRBV7-9 CASSCRGLSSYNEQFF TGTGCCAGCAGCTGCCGTGGACTATCCTCCTACAATGAGCAGTTCTTC
TRBJ1-2 few . TRBV5-4 CASSLSVGGVYGYTF TGTGCCAGCAGCTTGTCTGTTGGGGGGGTCTATGGCTACACCTTC
TRBJ2-3 . TRBD2 TRBV2 CASSGTSGSDTQYF TGTGCCAGCAGTGGGACTAGCGGGAGTGATACGCAGTATTTT
TRBJ1-3 . . TRBV28 CASRPGGVVDTIYF TGTGCCAGCAGGCCTGGTGGGGTCGTGGACACCATATATTTT
TRBJ2-1 . . TRBV6-9 CASSPGPNAYNEQFF TGTGCCAGCAGTCCAGGACCCAACGCCTACAATGAGCAGTTCTTC
TRBJ2-5 . TRBD1 TRBV7-2 CASSLMGQKETQYF TGTGCCAGCAGCTTAATGGGACAGAAAGAGACCCAGTACTTC
TRBJ2-2 few . TRBV19 CASSIQGDGELFF TGTGCCAGTAGTATCCAGGGTGACGGGGAGCTGTTTTTT
TRBJ2-1 . . TRBV27 CASTPRGVTSPAEQFF TGTGCCAGCACTCCTAGGGGGGTCACGTCTCCGGCTGAGCAGTTCTTC
TRBJ2-1 . TRBD2 TRBV18 CASSSSEGLAGANEQFF TGTGCCAGCTCCTCCTCTGAGGGGCTAGCGGGGGCCAATGAGCAGTTCTTC
TRBJ2-3 few TRBD1 TRBV5-1 CASSPGTGGTDTQYF TGCGCCAGCAGCCCCGGGACAGGGGGCACAGATACGCAGTATTTT
TRBJ2-3 . TRBD2 TRBV6-5 CASSRLAGHTDTQYF TGTGCCAGCAGCCGACTAGCGGGACACACAGATACGCAGTATTTT
TRBJ1-1 . . TRBV5-5 CASSQQTMNTEAFF TGTGCCAGCAGCCAACAGACAATGAACACTGAAGCTTTCTTT
TRBJ2-6 . . TRBV28 CASSPPLSGANVLTF TGTGCCAGCAGTCCACCCCTCTCTGGGGCCAACGTCCTGACTTTC
TRBJ2-7 . TRBD2 TRBV5-1 CASSLRTGLANYEQYF TGCGCCAGCAGCTTACGGACGGGACTAGCCAACTACGAGCAGTACTTC
TRBJ1-2 . . TRBV6-6 CASSAPGGNYGYTF TGTGCCAGCAGTGCCCCGGGAGGAAACTATGGCTACACCTTC
TRBJ1-2 . . TRBV28 CASSFGGRRYYGYTF TGTGCCAGCAGTTTTGGGGGGAGGCGGTACTATGGCTACACCTTC